This T cell receptor beta chain is from a study of CD8 T cells in Susac syndrome. Turning to this clonotype: As yet, its antigen is unknown.

Study findings and constraints: The authors acknowledged that their TCR sequencing and HLA analysis involved a relatively small number of individuals.

The germline V gene has CDR1 SQVTM and CDR2 ANQGSEA. V gave up 5 bases and J gave up 7 bases, with 11 bases separating them. There are 11 residues in the CDR3. With random hexamers, reverse transcription was performed on about 0.5 to 1 ug of RNA. With immunoSEQ multiplex PCR, TCR beta CDR3 was amplified across 54 Vbeta and 13 Jbeta. Using its own MiXCR run on the immunoSEQ multiplex PCR reads, TCRdb lists one record per CDR3 protein. The data hold 150,000 to 250,000 distinct CDR3 sequences, with over 90% observed a single time. The TCR was taken from a human donor with multiple sclerosis. The chain is built from TRBV29-1 and TRBJ1-2, with D hard to call. The specimen sequenced was CD4+ T cells from PBMCs. Here the CDR3 reads CSVRSEVGYTF. For the CDR3, the DNA is TGCAGCGTTCGTTCCGAAGTTGGCTACACCTTC.